Below are 21 T cell receptor beta chains sequenced from a single sample in a study of T cell repertoires in cytomegalovirus infection. TCRdb re-analysed the reads in MiXCR, keeping a single row per CDR3 protein. This table has more than 150,000 distinct CDR3 sequences, more than 15% appearing once. The source material was CD8+ T cells from PBMCs. All receptors come from a human donor in good health (CMV status not recorded). Some clones in this sample may be carry-over from other donors' samples.

V gene TRBV14 combines with J gene TRBJ2-7; 8 bases are shared with TRBD1. CDR1 is SGHDN and CDR2 is FVKESK in the germline V gene. The CDR3 consists of 15 residues. V trimming: 6 bases; J trimming: 0 bases; junction bases outside the gene matches: 7. The CDR3 protein is CASSPGQGNSYEQYF. The CDR3 DNA reads TGTGCCAGCAGTCCCGGACAGGGCAACTCCTACGAGCAGTACTTC.

The chain is built from TRBV7-6 and TRBJ2-7; 7 bases line up with TRBD2. The V gene end was trimmed by 0 bases and the J gene end by 4 bases; junction bases not matched to a gene: 3. CDR1 SGHVS and CDR2 FNYEAQ come from the germline V gene. This CDR3 has 14 residues. The CDR3 DNA reads TGTGCCAGCAGCTTAGCAGCGGGGAATTACGAGCAGTACTTC. Residues: CASSLAAGNYEQYF.

The rearrangement uses TRBV7-3 and TRBJ2-2, with D tentatively TRBD2 (5 bases). CDR3 size: 15 residues. Germline-derived CDR1 and CDR2 are SGHTA and FQGTGA. The V and J ends lost 5 bases and 7 bases respectively, with 17 bases between them. The CDR3 spells CASSEIGPGGGELFF. The DNA for the CDR3 is TGTGCCAGCAGCGAAATAGGGCCCGGAGGCGGGGAGCTGTTTTTT.

The rearrangement links TRBV12-3 or TRBV12-4 to TRBJ2-1; D is undetermined. There are 13 residues in the CDR3. Trimming removed 5 bases from V and 6 bases from J, with 11 bases in between. The CDR3 spells CASSHRAPNEQFF. The CDR3 DNA reads TGTGCCAGCAGTCACCGGGCCCCCAATGAGCAGTTCTTC.

The chain is built from TRBV6-8 and TRBJ2-7; D remains ambiguous. Per the germline V gene, CDR1 is MNHGY and CDR2 is SAAAGT. The CDR3 covers 12 residues. V was pared by 2 bases and J by 3 bases, with 5 bases between. CDR3 loop: CASSYKNYEQYF. CDR3 bases: TGTGCCAGCAGTTACAAAAACTACGAGCAGTACTTC.

V and J are TRBV6-2 or TRBV6-3 and TRBJ2-1; weak D call: TRBD1 (6 bases). In germline, CDR1 is MNHEY, CDR2 SVGEGT. The CDR3 is 15 residues long. V shed 6 bases and J shed 3 bases, with 15 bases lying between them. CDR3 region: CASSYRDTYYNEQFF. The CDR3 coding sequence is TGTGCCAGCAGCTACCGGGACACTTACTACAATGAGCAGTTCTTC.

The V call is TRBV7-6, the J call TRBJ1-1, with 7 bases fitting TRBD1. This CDR3 is built from 14 residues. Germline assignment: CDR1 SGHVS and CDR2 FNYEAQ. The V and J ends lost 5 bases and 3 bases, in that order; junction bases with no gene match: 6. CDR3 sequence: CASSLGQAYTEAFF. The CDR3 nucleotides are TGTGCCAGCAGCCTAGGACAGGCCTACACTGAAGCTTTCTTT.

This clonotype has a handful of counts. The chain carries TRBV28 and TRBJ2-7; the match to TRBD1 covers 8 bases. Germline V gene data show CDR1 as MDHEN and CDR2 as SYDVKM. This CDR3 is built from 15 residues. The trim removed 5 bases at V and 5 bases at J, leaving 11 bases unmatched. In DNA, the CDR3 is TGTGCCAGCAGTCAAATGGGACAGGCTTTTCACGAGCAGTACTTC. Residues: CASSQMGQAFHEQYF.

Only a few counts were recorded for this clonotype. The gene calls are TRBV15 and TRBJ2-3; no firm D call. The V gene's germline CDR1 is LNHNV and CDR2 YYDKDF (reference sequence). The germline V and J ends were trimmed by 3 bases and 4 bases, with 5 bases remaining between them. The CDR3 extends over 12 amino acids. Written as DNA, the CDR3 is TGTGCCACCAGCAGTAGGCCAGATACGCAGTATTTT. Its translation: CATSSRPDTQYF.

The V gene is TRBV7-2, the J gene TRBJ2-2; D possibly corresponds to TRBD2 (6 bases). The V end was cut by 2 bases, the J end by 6 bases, with 13 bases between. This CDR3 is 15 amino acids long. CDR1 is SGHTA, CDR2 FQGNSA, per germline. The CDR3 region is CASSLTRGWAGELFF. As DNA, the CDR3 is TGTGCCAGCAGCTTAACTCGGGGGTGGGCCGGGGAGCTGTTTTTT.

This clonotype has more than one count but fewer than ten. The gene calls are TRBV15 and TRBJ2-1; weak D call: TRBD2 (6 bases). Germline CDR1 LNHNV, CDR2 YYDKDF (reference sequence). The V gene lost 1 base and the J gene lost 10 bases, with 17 bases spanning the gap. The CDR3 runs to 15 residues. CDR3 in DNA: TGTGCCACCAGCAGAGGTTCCCGGGGACTCCTAGAGCAGTTCTTC. Its protein product is CATSRGSRGLLEQFF.

This clonotype was recorded a few times. V gene TRBV29-1 combines with J gene TRBJ2-7; possibly TRBD1 or TRBD2 for D (5 bases each). This CDR3 is built from 12 residues. CDR1 and CDR2 from the germline V gene are SQVTM and ANQGSEA. V was pared by 4 bases and J by 1 base, with 8 bases between. The CDR3 bases are TGCAGCGTTGGGGACGGGTCCTACGAGCAGTACTTC. The encoded protein is CSVGDGSYEQYF.

The chain recombines TRBV7-9 with TRBJ1-4, with 9 bases matching TRBD1. The J segment lost 8 bases and the V segment lost 5 bases, leaving 3 bases of the junction unmatched. Germline lookup yields CDR1 SEHNR and CDR2 FQNEAQ (reference sequence). The CDR3 extends over 13 amino acids. CDR3 nucleotide sequence: TGTGCCAGCAGCATCGGGACAGGGGAAAAACTGTTTTTT. Translating it yields CASSIGTGEKLFF.

This rearrangement joins TRBV3-1 to TRBJ2-7; no reliable D call. Germline V lookup: CDR1 LGHDT, CDR2 YNNKEL (reference sequence). V dropped 0 bases and J dropped 7 bases, with 16 bases sitting between them. The CDR3 has 15 residues. CDR3 in DNA: TGTGCCAGCAGCCAAGAGGGTGGACCCCTGGTTGAGCAGTACTTC. This encodes CASSQEGGPLVEQYF.

The gene calls are TRBV29-1 and TRBJ2-1; 10 bases line up with TRBD2. Germline V CDR1 and CDR2: SQVTM, ANQGSEA. J was trimmed by 4 bases and V by 3 bases; bases with no gene match: 6. This CDR3 region has 15 residues. DNA for the CDR3: TGCAGCGTTGAGGAAAGCGGGAGGGGTTACAATGAGCAGTTCTTC. Protein: CSVEESGRGYNEQFF.

The chain couples TRBV6-6 to TRBJ1-1, with TRBD1 as a possible D gene (6 bases). The germline gives CDR1 MNHNY, CDR2 SVGAGI (reference sequence). The CDR3 is 14 amino acids. V was pared by 2 bases and J by 5 bases, with 12 bases between. The DNA for the CDR3 is TGTGCCAGCAGTTACATCAGGGGCCGGACTGAAGCTTTCTTT. Protein sequence: CASSYIRGRTEAFF.

The gene calls are TRBV10-1 and TRBJ2-7; D is perhaps TRBD1 (6 bases). The germline gives CDR1 WNHNN, CDR2 SYGVQD (reference sequence). Trimming shortened V by 0 bases and J by 1 base, and 13 bases separated the two germline ends. This CDR3 region has 16 residues. The CDR3 spells CASSESSGVESYEQYF. The CDR3, as DNA: TGCGCCAGCAGTGAGTCGTCAGGGGTCGAGTCCTACGAGCAGTACTTC.

This clonotype was counted only a few times. The CDR3 DNA reads TGTGCCAGCAGCCTAGGGGCGGGAGTCTACGAGCAGTACTTC. Amino acid sequence: CASSLGAGVYEQYF. The V call is TRBV7-6, the J call TRBJ2-7; 7 nucleotides line up with TRBD2. Losses at the gene ends were 5 bases for V and 3 bases for J; bases not matched to a gene: 7. This CDR3 is built from 14 residues. From germline, CDR1 is SGHVS and CDR2 FNYEAQ.

This clonotype was seen only a few times. The chain uses TRBV7-9 and TRBJ1-2; D is possibly TRBD1 (6 bases). V was clipped by 2 bases and J by 4 bases, with 14 bases between them. Germline-derived CDR1 and CDR2 are SEHNR and FQNEAQ (reference sequence). This CDR3 region has 15 residues. The CDR3 sequence: CASSLKVGGVYGYTF. As DNA, the CDR3 is TGTGCCAGCAGCTTAAAGGTGGGGGGCGTCTATGGCTACACCTTC.

This clonotype appeared a few times. The chain employs TRBV28 and TRBJ2-7; TRBD1 might be the D (6 bases). CDR3 size: 13 residues. Trimming shortened V by 7 bases and J by 5 bases, and 15 bases separated the two germline ends. CDR1 is MDHEN, CDR2 SYDVKM, per germline. CDR3 sequence reads: CASKVQGGHEQYF. Here the CDR3 DNA reads TGTGCCAGCAAGGTACAGGGCGGCCACGAGCAGTACTTC.

The chain combines TRBV28 with TRBJ2-5, with TRBD1 identical over 9 bases. In germline, CDR1 is MDHEN, CDR2 SYDVKM. The CDR3 has 17 residues. V gave up 1 base and J gave up 5 bases; unmatched junction bases: 11. CDR3 in amino acids: CASSLFNRGLKVETQYF. The CDR3 DNA is TGTGCCAGCAGTTTATTTAACAGGGGGCTCAAGGTGGAGACCCAGTACTTC.